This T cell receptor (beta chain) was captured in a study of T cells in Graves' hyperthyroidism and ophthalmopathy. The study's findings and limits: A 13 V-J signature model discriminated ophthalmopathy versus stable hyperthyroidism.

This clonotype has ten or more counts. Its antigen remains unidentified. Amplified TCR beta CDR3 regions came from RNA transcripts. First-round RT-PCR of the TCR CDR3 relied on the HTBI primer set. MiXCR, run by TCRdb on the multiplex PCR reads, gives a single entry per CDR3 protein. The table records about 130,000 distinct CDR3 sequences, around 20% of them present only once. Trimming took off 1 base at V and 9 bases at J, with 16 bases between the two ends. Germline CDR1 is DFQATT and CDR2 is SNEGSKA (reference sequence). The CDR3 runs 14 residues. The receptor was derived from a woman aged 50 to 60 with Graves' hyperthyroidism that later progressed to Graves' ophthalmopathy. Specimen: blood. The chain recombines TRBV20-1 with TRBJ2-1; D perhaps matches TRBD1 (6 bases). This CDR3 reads CSARAGALGSEQFF. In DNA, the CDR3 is TGCAGTGCTAGAGCAGGGGCCCTGGGTAGTGAGCAGTTCTTC.